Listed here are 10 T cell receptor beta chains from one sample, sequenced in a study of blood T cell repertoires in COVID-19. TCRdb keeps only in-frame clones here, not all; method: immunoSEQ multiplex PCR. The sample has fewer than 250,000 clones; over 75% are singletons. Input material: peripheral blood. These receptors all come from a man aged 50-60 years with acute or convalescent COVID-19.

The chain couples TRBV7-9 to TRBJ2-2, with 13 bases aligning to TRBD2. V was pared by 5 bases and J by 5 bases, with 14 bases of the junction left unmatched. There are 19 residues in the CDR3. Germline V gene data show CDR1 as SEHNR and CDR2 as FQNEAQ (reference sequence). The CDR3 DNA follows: TGTGCCAGCAGCCTGGGGACTAGCGGGGACTCCTCGTGGACCGGGGAGCTGTTTTTT. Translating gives CASSLGTSGDSSWTGELFF.

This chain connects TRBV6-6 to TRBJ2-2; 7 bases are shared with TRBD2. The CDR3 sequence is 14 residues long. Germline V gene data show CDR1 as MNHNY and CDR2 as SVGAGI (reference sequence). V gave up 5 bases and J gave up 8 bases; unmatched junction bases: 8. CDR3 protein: CASSSSGPPGELFF. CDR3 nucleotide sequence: TGTGCCAGCAGTAGTAGCGGGCCCCCTGGGGAGCTGTTTTTT.

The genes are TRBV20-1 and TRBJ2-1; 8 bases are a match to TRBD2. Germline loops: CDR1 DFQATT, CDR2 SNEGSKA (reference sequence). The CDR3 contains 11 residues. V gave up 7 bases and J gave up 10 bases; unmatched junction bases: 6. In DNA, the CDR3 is TGCAGTGTGGCTAGCGGGCGAGAGCAGTTCTTC. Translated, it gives CSVASGREQFF.

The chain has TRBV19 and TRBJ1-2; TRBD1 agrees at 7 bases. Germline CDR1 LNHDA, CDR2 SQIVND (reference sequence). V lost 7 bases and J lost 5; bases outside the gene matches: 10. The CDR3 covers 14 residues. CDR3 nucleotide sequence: TGTGCCAGTAAAAGGGGGCACGGATCTTATGGCTACACCTTC. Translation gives CASKRGHGSYGYTF.

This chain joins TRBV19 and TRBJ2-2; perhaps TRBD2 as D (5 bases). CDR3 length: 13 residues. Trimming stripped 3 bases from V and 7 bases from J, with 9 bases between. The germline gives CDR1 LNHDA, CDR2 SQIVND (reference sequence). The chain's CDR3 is CASSITGNGELFF. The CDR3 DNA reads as TGTGCCAGTAGTATTACGGGGAACGGGGAGCTGTTTTTT.

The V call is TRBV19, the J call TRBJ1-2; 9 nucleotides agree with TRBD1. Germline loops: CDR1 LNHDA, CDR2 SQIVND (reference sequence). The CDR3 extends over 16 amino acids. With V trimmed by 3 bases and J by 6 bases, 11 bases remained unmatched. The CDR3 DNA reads TGTGCCAGTAGTATCCTTACACAGGGGGCCGTCGATGGCTACACCTTC. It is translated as CASSILTQGAVDGYTF.

The chain's CDR3 is CASSSNGGSNQPQHF. CDR3 sequence (DNA): TGTGCCAGCAGCTCGAACGGGGGTAGCAATCAGCCCCAGCATTTT. This chain connects TRBV3-1 (or the pseudogene TRBV3-2) to TRBJ1-5, with D perhaps matching TRBD1 (5 bases). This CDR3 has 15 amino acids. CDR1 is LGHDT, CDR2 YNNKEL, per germline (reference sequence). Deletions cut 5 bases from V and 0 bases from J, with 11 bases between.

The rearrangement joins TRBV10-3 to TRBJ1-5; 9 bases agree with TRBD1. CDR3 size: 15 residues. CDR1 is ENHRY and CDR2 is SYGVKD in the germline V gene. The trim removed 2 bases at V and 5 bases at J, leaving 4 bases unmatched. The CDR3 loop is CAISERTGVYQPQHF. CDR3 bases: TGTGCCATCAGTGAGAGGACAGGGGTTTATCAGCCCCAGCATTTT.

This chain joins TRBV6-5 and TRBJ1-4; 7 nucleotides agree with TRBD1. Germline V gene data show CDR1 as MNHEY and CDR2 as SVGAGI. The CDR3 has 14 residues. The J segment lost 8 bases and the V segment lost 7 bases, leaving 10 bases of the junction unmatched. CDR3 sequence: CASNLGQVWEKLFF. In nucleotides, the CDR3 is TGTGCCAGCAACCTAGGACAGGTTTGGGAAAAACTGTTTTTT.

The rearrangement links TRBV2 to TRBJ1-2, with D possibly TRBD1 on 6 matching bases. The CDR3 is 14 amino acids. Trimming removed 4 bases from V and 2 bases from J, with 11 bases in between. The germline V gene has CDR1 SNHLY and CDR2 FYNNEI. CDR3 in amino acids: CASSALGGNYGYTF. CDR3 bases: TGTGCCAGCAGTGCATTAGGGGGAAACTATGGCTACACCTTC.